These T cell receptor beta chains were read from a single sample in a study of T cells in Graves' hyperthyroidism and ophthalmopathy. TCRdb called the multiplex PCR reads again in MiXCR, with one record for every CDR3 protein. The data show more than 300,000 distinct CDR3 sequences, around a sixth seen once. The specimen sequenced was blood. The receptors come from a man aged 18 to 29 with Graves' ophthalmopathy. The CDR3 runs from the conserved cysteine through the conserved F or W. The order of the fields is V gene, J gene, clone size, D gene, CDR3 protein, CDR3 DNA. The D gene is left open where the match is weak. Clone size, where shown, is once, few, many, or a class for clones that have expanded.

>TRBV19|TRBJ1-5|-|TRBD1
CASRDWDREMSNQPQHF
TGTGCCAGTAGAGATTGGGACAGGGAAATGAGCAATCAGCCCCAGCATTTT
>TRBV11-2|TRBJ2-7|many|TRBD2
CASRPSGGPSYEQYF
TGTGCCAGCAGGCCGAGCGGGGGTCCCTCCTACGAGCAGTACTTC
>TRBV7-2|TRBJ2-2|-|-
CASSSDRRMRELFF
TGTGCCAGCAGCTCGGACCGCCGAATGAGGGAGCTGTTTTTT
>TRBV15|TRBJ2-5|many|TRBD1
CATSSRTGGQETQYF
TGTGCCACCAGCAGCCGGACAGGGGGCCAAGAGACCCAGTACTTC
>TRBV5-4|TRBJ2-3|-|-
CASSLVVTDTQYF
TGTGCCAGCAGCTTGGTGGTTACAGATACGCAGTATTTT
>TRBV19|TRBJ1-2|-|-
CASSTRDIMDYGYTF
TGTGCCAGTAGTACCCGAGACATAATGGATTATGGCTACACCTTC
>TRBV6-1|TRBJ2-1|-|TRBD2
CASRDTVGTSGGAHEQFF
TGTGCCAGCAGGGACACAGTCGGGACTAGCGGGGGGGCCCATGAGCAGTTCTTC
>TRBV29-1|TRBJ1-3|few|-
CSVGRPRQAGNTIYF
TGCAGCGTTGGCCGGCCCCGTCAGGCTGGAAACACCATATATTTT
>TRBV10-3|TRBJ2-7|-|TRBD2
CAISESYSGGGEQYF
TGTGCCATCAGTGAGTCTTACAGCGGGGGAGGGGAGCAGTACTTC
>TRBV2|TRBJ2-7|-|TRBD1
CASSGTGGREQYF
TGTGCCAGCAGTGGGACAGGGGGCCGCGAGCAGTACTTC
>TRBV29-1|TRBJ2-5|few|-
CSVEGGLETQYF
TGCAGCGTTGAAGGAGGTTTGGAGACCCAGTACTTC
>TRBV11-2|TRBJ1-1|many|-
CASRFHTNTEAFF
TGTGCCAGCCGATTCCACACGAACACTGAAGCTTTCTTT
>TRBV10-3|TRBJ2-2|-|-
CATELEGTGELFF
TGTGCCACCGAGCTGGAAGGCACCGGGGAGCTGTTTTTT
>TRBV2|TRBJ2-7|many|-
CASSDRDISAEQYF
TGTGCCAGCAGTGATCGGGACATCTCTGCCGAGCAGTACTTC
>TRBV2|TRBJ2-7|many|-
CASSEEWQDPWYF
TGTGCCAGCAGTGAAGAGTGGCAGGATCCATGGTACTTC
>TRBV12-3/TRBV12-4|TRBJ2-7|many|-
CASTLGGYEQYF
TGTGCCAGCACCCTGGGGGGCTACGAGCAGTACTTC
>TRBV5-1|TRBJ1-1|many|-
CASSGTVYTEAFF
TGCGCCAGCAGCGGGACCGTCTACACTGAAGCTTTCTTT
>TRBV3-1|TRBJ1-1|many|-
CASSQDLEVYEAFF
TGTGCCAGCAGCCAAGATTTGGAGGTCTATGAAGCTTTCTTT
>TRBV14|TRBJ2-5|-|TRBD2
CASSQVGGTNQETQYF
TGTGCCAGCAGCCAAGTCGGCGGGACTAACCAAGAGACCCAGTACTTC
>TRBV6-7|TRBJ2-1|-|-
CASSTRGLGSNEQFF
TGTGCCAGCAGTACCAGGGGATTGGGTTCCAATGAGCAGTTCTTC
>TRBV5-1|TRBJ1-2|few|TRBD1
CASSFGTVLNYGYTF
TGCGCCAGCAGCTTCGGGACAGTTCTTAACTATGGCTACACCTTC
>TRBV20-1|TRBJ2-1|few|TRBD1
CSAHRPGQTYNEQFF
TGCAGTGCTCATAGACCGGGACAGACCTACAATGAGCAGTTCTTC
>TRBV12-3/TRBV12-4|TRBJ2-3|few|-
CASSLVHTDTQYF
TGTGCCAGCAGTTTGGTACATACAGATACGCAGTATTTT
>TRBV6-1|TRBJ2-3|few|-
CASSDLLAVLSTDTQYF
TGTGCCAGCAGTGATCTACTAGCCGTCCTTAGCACAGATACGCAGTATTTT
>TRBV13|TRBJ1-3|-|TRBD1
CASSQQGVTLRNTIYF
TGTGCCAGCAGCCAACAGGGGGTAACTTTACGGAACACCATATATTTT
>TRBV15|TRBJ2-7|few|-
CATPPDPENYEQYF
TGTGCCACCCCCCCCGATCCAGAGAACTACGAGCAGTACTTC
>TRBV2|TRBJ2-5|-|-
CASSEAGGGRETQYF
TGTGCCAGCAGTGAAGCGGGTGGGGGTAGGGAGACCCAGTACTTC
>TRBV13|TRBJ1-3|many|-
CASSLGVTSGNTIYF
TGTGCCAGCAGCTTAGGAGTGACTTCTGGAAACACCATATATTTT
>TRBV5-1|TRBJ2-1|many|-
CASSLWDNEQFF
TGCGCCAGCAGCTTGTGGGACAATGAGCAGTTCTTC
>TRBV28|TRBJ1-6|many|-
CASSWVTLRNSPLHF
TGTGCCAGCAGTTGGGTCACGCTCAGGAATTCACCCCTCCACTTT
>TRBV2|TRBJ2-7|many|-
CASRTDSYEQYF
TGTGCCAGCAGGACAGACTCCTACGAGCAGTACTTC
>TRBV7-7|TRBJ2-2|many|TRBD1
CASSPRGTGELFF
TGTGCTAGCAGCCCCAGGGGGACCGGGGAGCTGTTTTTT
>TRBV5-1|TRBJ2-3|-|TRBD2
CASSLGSSGRTDTQYF
TGCGCCAGCAGCTTGGGGTCTAGCGGGCGCACAGATACGCAGTATTTT
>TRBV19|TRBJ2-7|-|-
CASSLGHKQYF
TGTGCCAGTTCCCTAGGGCACAAGCAGTACTTC
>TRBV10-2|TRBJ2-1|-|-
CASSRTDGEQFF
TGCGCCAGCAGTCGCACGGACGGAGAGCAGTTCTTC
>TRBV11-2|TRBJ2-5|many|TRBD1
CASSRLPRGQGGRETQYF
TGTGCCAGCAGCCGCCTCCCACGAGGACAGGGTGGGAGGGAGACCCAGTACTTC
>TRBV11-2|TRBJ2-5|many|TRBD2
CASIGRDYQETQYF
TGTGCCAGCATCGGACGGGACTATCAAGAGACCCAGTACTTC
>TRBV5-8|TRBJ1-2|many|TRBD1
CASSLEQGVNYGYTF
TGTGCCAGCAGCTTGGAACAGGGGGTTAACTATGGCTACACCTTC
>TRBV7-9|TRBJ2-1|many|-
CASSFGGLDEQFF
TGTGCCAGCAGCTTCGGAGGGCTCGATGAGCAGTTCTTC
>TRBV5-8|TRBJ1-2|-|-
CASSLVAYYGYTF
TGTGCCAGCAGCTTGGTGGCCTACTATGGCTACACCTTC
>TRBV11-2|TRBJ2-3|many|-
CASSFLWSTDTQYF
-
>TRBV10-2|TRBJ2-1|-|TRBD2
CASSRGLADNEQFF
TGCGCCAGCAGCCGCGGACTAGCGGATAATGAGCAGTTCTTC
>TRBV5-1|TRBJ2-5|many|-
CASSFGAETQYF
TGCGCCAGCAGCTTCGGTGCGGAGACCCAGTACTTC
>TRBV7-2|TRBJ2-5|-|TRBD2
CASSFWGGETQYF
TGTGCCAGCAGCTTTTGGGGGGGGGAGACCCAGTACTTC
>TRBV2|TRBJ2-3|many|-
CASGTFTDTQYF
TGTGCCAGCGGAACCTTCACAGATACGCAGTATTTT
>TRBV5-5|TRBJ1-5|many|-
CASSLGVGTGQPQHF
TGTGCCAGCAGCTTGGGCGTAGGGACCGGTCAGCCCCAGCATTTT
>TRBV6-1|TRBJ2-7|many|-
CASSIGYYEQYF
TGTGCCAGCAGTATTGGCTACTACGAGCAGTACTTC
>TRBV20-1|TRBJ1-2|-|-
CSVQGPQDYGYTF
TGCAGTGTCCAGGGACCTCAGGACTATGGCTACACCTTC
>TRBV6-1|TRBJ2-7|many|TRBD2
CASSASSGVRYEQYF
TGTGCCAGCAGTGCATCTAGCGGGGTAAGGTACGAGCAGTACTTC
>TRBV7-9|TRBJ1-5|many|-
CASSSRGGPNNQPQHF
TGTGCCAGCAGCTCCCGGGGGGGGCCGAACAATCAGCCCCAGCATTTT
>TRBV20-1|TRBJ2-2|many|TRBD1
CSARSSQGASDTGELFF
TGCAGTGCTAGAAGTTCGCAGGGGGCATCGGACACCGGGGAGCTGTTTTTT